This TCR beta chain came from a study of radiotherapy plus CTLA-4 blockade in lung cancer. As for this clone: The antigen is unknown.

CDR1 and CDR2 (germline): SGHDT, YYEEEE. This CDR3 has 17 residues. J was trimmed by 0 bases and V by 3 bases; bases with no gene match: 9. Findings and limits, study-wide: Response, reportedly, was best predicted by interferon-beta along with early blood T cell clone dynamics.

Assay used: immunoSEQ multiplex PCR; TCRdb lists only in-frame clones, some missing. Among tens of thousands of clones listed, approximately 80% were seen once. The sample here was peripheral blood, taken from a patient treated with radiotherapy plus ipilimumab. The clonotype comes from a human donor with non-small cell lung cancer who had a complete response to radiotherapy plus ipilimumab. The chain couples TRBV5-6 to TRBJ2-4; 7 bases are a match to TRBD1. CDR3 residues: CASSSTQGFLAKNIQYF. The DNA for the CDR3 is TGTGCCAGCAGCTCCACACAGGGGTTCTTAGCCAAAAACATTCAGTACTTC.